This TCR beta chain was sequenced during a study of blood T cell repertoires in COVID-19. Background on the study: T cells, B-cell-depleted T cells, or PBMCs provided the cDNA or gDNA that served as material.

Authors' methods: Nucleated cell number was recorded as an estimate derived from reference gene primer amplification. Assay: immunoSEQ multiplex PCR; the TCRdb copy retains only in-frame clones and omits some. V, J and clone size derive from that table, while D and trimming were established from the DNA sequence. The table shows around 200,000 clones, with 85% to 90% occurring only once. Germline CDR1 reads MDHEN; CDR2 reads SYDVKM. There are 14 residues in the CDR3. The ends were cut back, 6 bases at V and 5 bases at J, with 17 bases in the middle. Seattle patient enrollment occurred during active infection, with longitudinal follow-up thereafter.

What was sequenced was peripheral blood. The chain links TRBV28 to TRBJ2-7; no reliable D call. This sequence originates from a person aged 70 to 79 with COVID-19, enrolled during active disease. The CDR3 DNA sequence: TGTGCCAGCAGCGGTACAGTTCGGTCCAACGAGCAGTACTTC. It translates to CASSGTVRSNEQYF.